Below, one TCR beta chain is given with its context. The record originates from a study of blood T cell repertoires in COVID-19. Study details: Researchers got acute and convalescent COVID-19 samples from the United States, Italy and Spain. In each case, the material was cDNA or gDNA derived from T cells, B-cell-depleted T cells, or PBMCs.

In the original processing: Estimates of nucleated cell counts were drawn from the amplification of reference gene primers. The protocol was immunoSEQ multiplex PCR, while the TCRdb copy is restricted to in-frame clones and leaves out a portion. The D gene and trimming were derived from the DNA, and the V and J assignments and clone size from that table. The table shows some 230,000 clones, with about 88% occurring only once. The germline V gene encodes CDR1 SGHVS and CDR2 FQNEAQ. This CDR3 contains 15 residues. Trimming took 2 bases from V and 7 from J, leaving 17 bases between them. The chain is built from TRBV7-8 and TRBJ1-2; D not certain. The sample taken for sequencing was peripheral blood. The clonotype originates from a man in his forties with acute or convalescent COVID-19. DNA for the CDR3: TGTGCCAGCAGCTTATGGCGAGAGGGCTTAGGTGGCTACACCTTC. This sequence encodes CASSLWREGLGGYTF.